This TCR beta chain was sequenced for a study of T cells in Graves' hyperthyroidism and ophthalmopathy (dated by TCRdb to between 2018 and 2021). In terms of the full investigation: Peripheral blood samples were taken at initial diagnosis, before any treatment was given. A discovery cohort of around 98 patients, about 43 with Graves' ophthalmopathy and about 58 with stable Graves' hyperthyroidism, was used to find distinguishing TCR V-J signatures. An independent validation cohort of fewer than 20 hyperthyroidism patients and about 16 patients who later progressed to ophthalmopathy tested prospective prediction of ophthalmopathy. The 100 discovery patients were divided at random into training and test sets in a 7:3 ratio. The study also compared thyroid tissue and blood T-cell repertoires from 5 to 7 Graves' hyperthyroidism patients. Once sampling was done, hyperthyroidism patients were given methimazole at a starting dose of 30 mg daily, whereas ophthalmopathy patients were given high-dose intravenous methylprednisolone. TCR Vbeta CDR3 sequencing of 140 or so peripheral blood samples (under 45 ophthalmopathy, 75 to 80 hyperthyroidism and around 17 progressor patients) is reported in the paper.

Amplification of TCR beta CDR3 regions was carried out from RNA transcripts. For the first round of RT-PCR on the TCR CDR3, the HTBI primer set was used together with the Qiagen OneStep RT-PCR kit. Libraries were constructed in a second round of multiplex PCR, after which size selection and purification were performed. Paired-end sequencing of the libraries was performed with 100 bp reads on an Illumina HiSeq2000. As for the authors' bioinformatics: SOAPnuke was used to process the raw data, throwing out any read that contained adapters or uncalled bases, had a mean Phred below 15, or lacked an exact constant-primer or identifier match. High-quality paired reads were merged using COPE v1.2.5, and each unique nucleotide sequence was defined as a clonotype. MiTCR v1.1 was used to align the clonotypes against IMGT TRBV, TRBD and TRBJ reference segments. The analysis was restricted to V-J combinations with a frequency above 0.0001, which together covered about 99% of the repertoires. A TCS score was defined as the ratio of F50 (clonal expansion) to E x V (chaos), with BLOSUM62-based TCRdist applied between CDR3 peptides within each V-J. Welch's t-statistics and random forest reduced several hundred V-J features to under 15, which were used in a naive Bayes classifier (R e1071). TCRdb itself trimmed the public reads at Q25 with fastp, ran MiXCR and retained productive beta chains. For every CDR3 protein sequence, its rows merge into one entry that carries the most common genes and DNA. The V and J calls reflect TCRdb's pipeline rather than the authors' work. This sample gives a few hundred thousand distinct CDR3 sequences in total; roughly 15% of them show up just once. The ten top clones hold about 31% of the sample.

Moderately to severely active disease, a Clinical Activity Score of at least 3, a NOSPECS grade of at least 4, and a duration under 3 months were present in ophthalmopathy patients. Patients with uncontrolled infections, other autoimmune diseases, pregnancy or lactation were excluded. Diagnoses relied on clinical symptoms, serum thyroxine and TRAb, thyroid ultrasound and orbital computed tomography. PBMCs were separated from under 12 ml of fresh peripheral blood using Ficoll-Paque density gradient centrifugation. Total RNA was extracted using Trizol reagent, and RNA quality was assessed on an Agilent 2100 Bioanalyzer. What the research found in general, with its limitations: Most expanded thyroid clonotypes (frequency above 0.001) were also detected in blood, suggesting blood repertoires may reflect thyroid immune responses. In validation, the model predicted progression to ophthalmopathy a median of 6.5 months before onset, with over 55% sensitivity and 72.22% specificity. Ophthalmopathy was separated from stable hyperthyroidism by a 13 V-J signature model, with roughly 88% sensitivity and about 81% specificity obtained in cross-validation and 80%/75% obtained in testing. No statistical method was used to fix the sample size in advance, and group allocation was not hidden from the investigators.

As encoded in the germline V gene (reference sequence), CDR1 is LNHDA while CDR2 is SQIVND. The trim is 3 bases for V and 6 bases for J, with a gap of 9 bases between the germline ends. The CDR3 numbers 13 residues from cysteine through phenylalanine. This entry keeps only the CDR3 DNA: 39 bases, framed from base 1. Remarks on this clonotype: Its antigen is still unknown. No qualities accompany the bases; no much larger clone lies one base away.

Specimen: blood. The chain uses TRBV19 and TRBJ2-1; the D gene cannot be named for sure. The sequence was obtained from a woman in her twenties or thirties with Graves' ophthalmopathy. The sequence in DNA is TGTGCCAGTAGTATTTGGGGTCTCAATGAGCAGTTCTTC. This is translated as CASSIWGLNEQFF.